The 25 T cell receptor beta chains listed next were all sequenced from one sample in a study of blood T cell repertoires in COVID-19. Generated by immunoSEQ multiplex PCR, the TCRdb table keeps only in-frame clones and is missing some. The repertoire holds about 330,000 clones, 85% to 90% seen once, with more than 9% in the top ten. Material: PBMCs or T cells enriched from blood (not recorded which). These receptor sequences come from a woman younger than 30 who had recovered from COVID-19.

This rearrangement joins TRBV27 to TRBJ2-3; 8 nucleotides agree with TRBD2. Trimming cost V 1 base and J 2 bases; bases outside gene matches: 5. The length of the CDR3 is 16 residues. CDR1 MNHEY and CDR2 SMNVEV come from the germline V gene (reference sequence). CDR3 nucleotides: TGTGCCAGCAGTTTATTTTTAGCGGGGTCCACAGATACGCAGTATTTT. Its translation is CASSLFLAGSTDTQYF.

This clone was seen a single time. This chain joins TRBV21-1 and TRBJ2-7; the table's D gene call, TRBD2, was not cross checked with the DNA. TRBV21-1 is a pseudogene locus. The CDR3 has 17 amino acids. Here the CDR3 reads CASSKVWSSGPSYEQYF. The DNA for the CDR3 is TGTGCCAGCAGCAAAGTTTGGTCTAGCGGGCCCTCCTACGAGCAGTACTTC.

This rearrangement joins TRBV6-5 to TRBJ1-5; D gene unclear. This CDR3 comprises 14 residues. Deletions cut 4 bases from V and 0 bases from J, with 7 bases between. Germline assignment: CDR1 MNHEY and CDR2 SVGAGI. CDR3 DNA: TGTGCCAGCAGTTCCGGGGTTAGCAATCAGCCCCAGCATTTT. Its translation is CASSSGVSNQPQHF.

This clone has a count of ten or more. The CDR3 nucleotides read TGTGCCAGCAAATCACAGTTTGATCAGCCCCAGCATTTT. Protein: CASKSQFDQPQHF. The chain links TRBV6-5 to TRBJ1-5; D unclear. This CDR3 has 13 residues. V gave up 7 bases and J gave up 5 bases, with 12 bases separating them. In germline, CDR1 is MNHEY, CDR2 SVGAGI.

The rearrangement uses TRBV10-1 and TRBJ1-2; 8 positions agree with TRBD1. This CDR3 has 13 amino acids. Germline V gives CDR1 WNHNN, CDR2 SYGVQD (reference sequence). Trimming took 7 bases from V and 7 from J; bases not matched to a gene: 8. For the CDR3, the DNA is TGCGCCAGCAACCGCTGGGACAGGCGTGGCTACACCTTC. Its translation: CASNRWDRRGYTF.

This clone was counted a single time. The junction differs from germline at one of its ends, possibly a read error. This chain joins TRBV3-1 (or the pseudogene TRBV3-2) and TRBJ2-3; 8 bases are a match to TRBD2. The germline V gene has CDR1 LGHDT and CDR2 YNNKEL (reference sequence). The CDR3 length is 15 residues. CDR3 sequence reads: CGVGTAGGTTDTQYF. The DNA for the CDR3 is TGCGGAGTGGGAACGGCGGGGGGAACGACAGATACGCAGTATTTT.

The rearrangement joins TRBV7-6 to TRBJ2-7; maybe TRBD2 (6 bases). Germline CDR1 reads SGHVS; CDR2 reads FNYEAQ. There are 14 residues in the CDR3. The V end lost 5 bases, the J end lost 0 bases, and 11 bases lay between the germline ends. CDR3 in DNA: TGTGCCAGCAGCCCCAAGGACTACTCCTACGAGCAGTACTTC. Its protein is CASSPKDYSYEQYF.

This chain joins TRBV9 and TRBJ1-2, with D possibly TRBD1 on 5 matching bases. The V end lost 4 bases, the J end lost 1 base, and 8 bases lay between the germline ends. This CDR3 has 13 residues. CDR1 and CDR2 from the germline V gene are SGDLS and YYNGEE. The CDR3 reads CASSPGHNYGYTF. The CDR3 nucleotides are TGTGCCAGCAGCCCCGGACATAACTATGGCTACACCTTC.

The chain has TRBV13 and TRBJ2-7; 8 positions match TRBD1. The V and J ends lost 5 bases and 0 bases, in that order; junction bases with no gene match: 6. Germline lookup yields CDR1 PRHDT and CDR2 FYEKMQ (reference sequence). The CDR3 is 15 amino acids. CDR3 nucleotides: TGTGCCAGCAGCCTCCGGGACAGGAACTCCTACGAGCAGTACTTC. Translating gives CASSLRDRNSYEQYF.

J is TRBJ1-4 and V is TRBV19; D remains unclear. In germline, CDR1 is LNHDA, CDR2 SQIVND (reference sequence). Trimming stripped 3 bases from V and 6 bases from J, with 8 bases between. This CDR3 region has 13 residues. The CDR3 loop reads CASSIREDEKLFF. The CDR3 DNA sequence: TGTGCCAGTAGTATTCGGGAGGATGAAAAACTGTTTTTT. Full variable domain (rest looked up from reference TRBV19 and TRBJ1-4): DGGITQSPKYLFRKEGQNVTLSCEQNLNHDAMYWYRQDPGQGLRLIYYSQIVNDFQKGDIAEGYSVSREKKESFPLTVTSAQKNPTAFYLCASSIREDEKLFFGSGTQLSVL.

The chain is built from TRBV4-1 and TRBJ1-2; D gene uncertain. The CDR3 is made up of 14 amino acids. The germline V gene has CDR1 MGHRA and CDR2 YSYEKL. V lost 5 bases and J 2 bases, leaving 12 bases between the germline ends. CDR3 region: CASSFYKENYGYTF. The DNA of the CDR3 is TGCGCCAGCAGCTTCTACAAGGAGAACTATGGCTACACCTTC.

The chain employs TRBV12-3 or TRBV12-4 and TRBJ2-3; D ambiguous. The CDR3 length is 13 residues. Trimming stripped 1 base from V and 7 bases from J, with 9 bases between. The chain's CDR3 is CASSLGVRNTQYF. The CDR3 DNA follows: TGTGCCAGCAGTTTAGGAGTTCGAAATACGCAGTATTTT.

The rearrangement uses TRBV6-5 and TRBJ2-7; the match to TRBD1 covers 10 bases. The CDR3 totals 13 residues. The germline V gene encodes CDR1 MNHEY and CDR2 SVGAGI. Losses at the gene ends were 6 bases for V and 6 bases for J; bases not matched to a gene: 5. CDR3: CASRRQGAGEQYF. DNA of the CDR3: TGTGCCAGCAGGAGACAGGGGGCCGGCGAGCAGTACTTC.

The CDR3 region is CASSQGPLAGNTYEQYF. CDR3 DNA: TGTGCCAGCAGCCAAGGTCCGCTAGCGGGGAATACCTACGAGCAGTACTTC. The gene calls are TRBV4-2 and TRBJ2-7; 9 bases agree with TRBD2. Germline CDR1 and CDR2: LGHNA and YNFKEQ. Trimming removed 1 base from V and 2 bases from J; junction bases left unmatched: 9. The CDR3 is made up of 17 amino acids.

V usage is TRBV11-1 and J usage is TRBJ2-1, with 10 bases matching TRBD2. Looked up from germline, CDR1 is SGHAT and CDR2 is FQDESV (reference sequence). The CDR3 consists of 15 residues. Trimming at V came to 5 bases and at J to 3 bases, leaving 4 bases not matched to a gene. CDR3 sequence (DNA): TGTGCCAGCAGCCCTAGCGGGAGAATCTACAATGAGCAGTTCTTC. As protein: CASSPSGRIYNEQFF.

This clone was seen just once. The chain combines TRBV2 with TRBJ1-4; 7 bases fit TRBD1. The CDR3 spans 17 residues. The junction had 13 bases not matched to a gene; V was cut back by 5 bases and J by 4 bases. CDR1 and CDR2 (germline): SNHLY, FYNNEI. CDR3 DNA: TGTGCCAGCAGTCGACAGGGTCTTCGCACAAGTAATGAAAAACTGTTTTTT. Protein sequence: CASSRQGLRTSNEKLFF.

This clone occurred once. This sequence joins TRBV7-9 and TRBJ2-7; the D gene is possibly TRBD2 (5 bases). Trimming pared 5 bases from V and 2 bases from J, leaving 10 bases between. Germline V gives CDR1 SEHNR, CDR2 FQNEAQ (reference sequence). The CDR3 extends over 13 amino acids. CDR3 region: CASSPRTPYEQYF. CDR3 nucleotides: TGTGCCAGCAGCCCGCGGACTCCCTACGAGCAGTACTTC. Based on the CDR3 plus reference TRBV7-9 and TRBJ2-7, the full variable domain is DTGVSQNPRHKITKRGQNVTFRCDPISEHNRLYWYRQTLGQGPEFLTYFQNEAQLEKSRLLSDRFSAERPKGSFSTLEIQRTEQGDSAMYLCASSPRTPYEQYFGPGTRLTVT.

The V call is TRBV9, the J call TRBJ2-7; tentatively, D is TRBD2 (5 bases). CDR1 SGDLS and CDR2 YYNGEE come from the germline V gene. V lost 2 bases to trimming and J lost 6 bases, with 12 bases between them. The CDR3 sequence is 13 residues long. The CDR3 sequence is CASSVRGLGEQYF. CDR3 bases: TGTGCCAGCAGCGTTCGTGGACTTGGCGAGCAGTACTTC.

This clone was counted a single time. V is TRBV7-9 and J is TRBJ2-1; TRBD1 agrees at 8 bases. CDR1 is SEHNR and CDR2 is FQNEAQ in the germline V gene (reference sequence). V gave up 5 bases and J gave up 4 bases; unmatched junction bases: 4. This CDR3 is 14 amino acids long. CDR3 bases: TGTGCCAGCAGCCCGGGACAGGTATACAATGAGCAGTTCTTC. It codes for CASSPGQVYNEQFF.

This chain connects TRBV18 to TRBJ1-5; D is possibly TRBD1 (5 bases). Trimming pared 2 bases from V and 2 bases from J, leaving 16 bases between. The CDR3 is 17 residues long. Germline V gives CDR1 KGHSH, CDR2 LQKENI. The CDR3 here is CASSPSWGVGGNQPQHF. Here the CDR3 DNA reads TGTGCCAGCTCACCAAGCTGGGGCGTAGGGGGCAATCAGCCCCAGCATTTT.

The chain combines TRBV13 with TRBJ2-2; weak D call: TRBD2 (6 bases). The CDR3 consists of 14 residues. Per germline, CDR1 PRHDT and CDR2 FYEKMQ (reference sequence). V lost 1 base and J lost 6, with 9 bases in between. CDR3 bases: TGTGCCAGCAGCTTAGTTGGGGAGGCCGGGGAGCTGTTTTTT. Protein product: CASSLVGEAGELFF.

The CDR3 loop reads CASSQDRYNEKLFF. CDR3 coding DNA: TGTGCCAGCAGCCAAGATCGTTATAATGAAAAACTGTTTTTT. The chain couples TRBV3-1 (or the pseudogene TRBV3-2) to TRBJ1-4; no clear D. Germline V CDR1 and CDR2: LGHDT, YNNKEL (reference sequence). This CDR3 comprises 14 residues. V was cut by 0 bases and J by 4 bases, with 6 bases left in between.

This clone was detected only once. The V call is TRBV10-3, the J call TRBJ2-7, with 10 nucleotides matching TRBD1. V gave up 4 bases and J gave up 6 bases; unmatched junction bases: 6. The CDR3 loop spans 14 amino acids. CDR1 is ENHRY, CDR2 SYGVKD, per germline. The CDR3 is CAISVTGTGAEQYF. CDR3 nucleotide sequence: TGTGCCATCAGTGTCACCGGGACAGGGGCCGAGCAGTACTTC.

This clone was seen once. The chain couples TRBV28 to TRBJ2-7; 10 bases align to TRBD2. CDR1 is MDHEN, CDR2 SYDVKM, per germline. The CDR3 extends over 16 amino acids. The J segment lost 3 bases and the V segment lost 5 bases, leaving 10 bases of the junction unmatched. The chain's CDR3 is CASSAPVAGGDYEQYF. The DNA for the CDR3 is TGTGCCAGCAGTGCCCCGGTAGCGGGAGGCGACTACGAGCAGTACTTC.

The chain combines TRBV5-4 with TRBJ2-7, with D possibly being TRBD1 (6 bases). The germline CDR1 and CDR2 sequences are SGHNT and YYREEE (reference sequence). There are 13 residues in the CDR3. Trimming took 3 bases from V and 5 from J, leaving 12 bases between them. The CDR3 loop reads CASSSDRSDEQYF. The CDR3 DNA reads as TGTGCCAGCAGCTCGGACAGATCTGACGAGCAGTACTTC.